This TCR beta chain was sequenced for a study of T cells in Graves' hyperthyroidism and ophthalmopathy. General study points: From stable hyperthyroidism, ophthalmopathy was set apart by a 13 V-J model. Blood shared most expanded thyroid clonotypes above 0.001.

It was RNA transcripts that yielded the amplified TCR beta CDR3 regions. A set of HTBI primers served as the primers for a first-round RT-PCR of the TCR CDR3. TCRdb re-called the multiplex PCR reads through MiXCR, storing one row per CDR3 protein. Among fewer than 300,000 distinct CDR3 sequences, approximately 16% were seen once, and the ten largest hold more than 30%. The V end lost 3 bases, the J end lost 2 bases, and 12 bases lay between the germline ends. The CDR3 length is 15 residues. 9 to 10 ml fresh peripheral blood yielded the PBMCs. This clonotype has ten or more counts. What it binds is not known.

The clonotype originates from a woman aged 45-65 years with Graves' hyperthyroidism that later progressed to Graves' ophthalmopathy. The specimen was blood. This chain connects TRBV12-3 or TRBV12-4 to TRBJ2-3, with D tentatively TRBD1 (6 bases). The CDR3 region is CASSFRGRNTDTQYF. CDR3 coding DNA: TGTGCCAGCAGTTTCAGGGGCAGGAACACAGATACGCAGTATTTT.